The clone carrying this TCR beta chain was counted a few times. Its target is unknown. These data are taken from a study of T cell repertoires in cytomegalovirus infection. Study information: HLA-C-restricted CMV epitopes, recently identified, and well-studied HLA-B-restricted ones were used by the study. Public TCR beta signature analysis indicated the presence of both CMV infection and matching HLA type.

Overall study findings and caveats: Identification of carriers of CMV plus the relevant HLA was achieved through cumulative public TCR beta family frequency. In two of eight donors, the top clonotype was HLA-C-restricted CMV-specific.

The V and J ends lost 7 bases and 7 bases, in that order; junction bases with no gene match: 14. Germline V CDR1 and CDR2: MNHEY, SVGAGI. The CDR3 sequence is 16 residues long. Each CDR3 protein is one row after TCRdb ran MiXCR on the reads. The sample includes approximately 910,000 distinct CDR3 sequences, 30% to 40% of them seen just once. The chain carries TRBV6-5 and TRBJ1-3, with 9 positions matching TRBD1. This sample comprised cultured CD8+ T cells from PBMCs, obtained from culture after CMV antigen stimulation. This TCR came from a human donor in good health (CMV status not recorded). Some clones in this sample may be carry-over from other donors' samples. The CDR3 loop reads CASNRDREALRNTIYF. The CDR3 bases are TGTGCCAGCAATAGGGACAGGGAAGCTCTTAGGAACACCATATATTTT.